This section outlines one TCR beta chain sequence together with its context. Its antigen is not known. These data come from a study of cytomegalovirus exposure and HLA in healthy donors. Germline CDR1 is LNHDA and CDR2 is SQIVND (reference sequence). Trimming removed 8 bases at V and 4 bases at J, with 12 bases between. This CDR3 spans 13 amino acids. The primer mix had 60 Vbeta and 13 Jbeta primers. Profiling relied on immunoSEQ multiplex PCR, and the TCRdb table lists in-frame clones only, not all of them. Recorded for this sample: 60,000 to 75,000 clones. Findings and caveats of the study: Per a later analysis, HLA-associated TCR beta chains showed more clonal expansion than other, equally common TCR beta chains. The study listed some 160 cytomegalovirus-associated TCR beta chains.

Sequencing was done on a sample of PBMCs. The receptor's source is a woman aged 30 to 39 in good health and CMV-seronegative. V gene TRBV19 combines with J gene TRBJ2-1; D is possibly TRBD2 (6 bases). The CDR3 coding sequence is TGTGCCAGTGGAAGGGGACTTTACAATGAGCAGTTCTTC. Its protein product is CASGRGLYNEQFF. Filled out from reference TRBV19 and TRBJ2-1, the complete variable domain reads DGGITQSPKYLFRKEGQNVTLSCEQNLNHDAMYWYRQDPGQGLRLIYYSQIVNDFQKGDIAEGYSVSREKKESFPLTVTSAQKNPTAFYLCASGRGLYNEQFFGPGTRLTVL.